Given below is one T cell receptor beta chain in context. Its target is not known. No conserved phenylalanine or tryptophan ends this CDR3, so it is likely a read error. The CDR3 consists of 14 residues. This sample's RNA came from whole unsorted tissue. More than 3 cm separated this lung sample from the edge of the tumor. This sample is drawn from a study of tumor and adjacent non-tumor tissue in lung cancer. General study results and limits: Normal lung showed higher cumulative top 100 clone frequency than tumor.

TCRbeta libraries were built with three rounds of nested PCR, modified from ARM-PCR. TCRdb fed the multiplex PCR reads into MiXCR, producing one record per CDR3 protein. The table lists 90,000 to 120,000 distinct CDR3 sequences, about 62% of them singletons. Sequenced material: distant non-tumor lung tissue. V usage is TRBV12-3 or TRBV12-4 and J usage is TRBJ1-5; D remains unclear. The TCR sequence derives from a man aged 25-45 years with non-small cell lung cancer. Here the CDR3 DNA reads TGTGTCAGCATGACCAGTTATAGCAATCAGCCCCAGCATCTT. Residues: CVSMTSYSNQPQHL.